This T cell receptor beta chain originates from a study of OX40 agonist ivuxolimab in advanced cancers. CDR1 is MNHNY, CDR2 SVGAGI, per germline (reference sequence). V was clipped by 7 bases and J by 4 bases; unmatched bases: 6. The CDR3 is made up of 14 amino acids. The repertoire was sequenced with immunoSEQ multiplex PCR; TCRdb's copy has only in-frame clones and lacks some. Of about 96,000 clones detected, around 91% appear once; the ten largest clones hold around 1.5%. The chain has TRBV6-6 and TRBJ2-2; 7 nucleotides match TRBD2. The sequence was obtained from an adult with an advanced solid tumor such as melanoma, head and neck, liver or kidney cancer. This specimen consisted of CD4+ or CD8+ T cells sorted from blood, obtained in a trial of the OX40 agonist ivuxolimab. CDR3 nucleotide sequence: TGTGCCAGCATGAGAGCGGGACCCACCGGGGAGCTGTTTTTT. As protein: CASMRAGPTGELFF.